A single sample is the source of the 7 T cell receptor beta chains below, sequenced in a study of T cells in women clearing cervical HPV infection. The table came from immunoSEQ multiplex PCR; TCRdb's copy has only in-frame clones and leaves some out. The sample is made up of approximately 30,000 clones, and the top ten hold about a sixth of it. The sample consisted of blood buffy coat. These receptors were taken from a woman aged 18-70 years with a cervical HPV16 infection that either progressed to CIN3+ or cleared (not recorded which).

Remarks on this clone: With the read ending 3 residues before the CDR3 end, the germline J gene is used to fill in that end. This chain uses TRBV7-9 with TRBJ2-5; D is perhaps TRBD1 (5 bases). This CDR3 region has 13 residues. Per germline, CDR1 SEHNR and CDR2 FQNEAQ (reference sequence). Trimming left V 4 bases short and J 5 bases short, with 11 bases between. This CDR3 reads CASSSAGRETQYF. Partial CDR3 DNA: TGTGCCAGCAGCTCCGCAGGGCGGGAGACC.

Points on this clone: Read data end 3 residues before the CDR3 end; the end is taken from the germline J gene. The rearrangement joins TRBV7-8 to TRBJ2-5; D gene uncertain. CDR1 and CDR2 (germline): SGHVS, FQNEAQ. Between the trimmed V and J ends, which lost 5 bases and 4 bases, there was a span of 11 bases. This CDR3 has 13 amino acids. The CDR3: CASSDTPLETQYF. The sequenced part of the CDR3 DNA is TGTGCCAGCAGCGACACCCCCCTAGAGACC.

Details on this clone: The read halts 3 residues ahead of the CDR3 end, with the missing end drawn from the germline J gene. The chain links TRBV6-2 or TRBV6-3 to TRBJ2-7, with TRBD1 matching 9 bases. This CDR3 comprises 15 residues. Unmatched junction bases numbered 11, after V lost 6 bases and J lost 5 bases. Germline V gene lookup returns CDR1 MNHEY and CDR2 SVGEGT. The sequenced CDR3 bases are TGTGCCAGCAGCGAACCACAGGGGGCCGACCACGAG. It specifies CASSEPQGADHE. The CDR3 as a whole reads CASSEPQGADHEQYF.

The sequenced CDR3 bases are TGCAGCGTGGTAGGGACAGGCCCTCGAGCATCCTACAATGAG. Protein: CSVVGTGPRASYNE. The whole CDR3 sequence reads CSVVGTGPRASYNEQFF. The rearrangement links TRBV29-1 to TRBJ2-1, with 8 bases aligning to TRBD1. The CDR3 goes on 3 residues after the read ends, and that part is filled in from the germline J gene. The CDR3 loop spans 17 amino acids. Germline values: CDR1 SQVTM, CDR2 ANQGSEA. The trim removed 6 bases at V and 1 base at J, leaving 14 bases unmatched.

Worth noting for this clone: The read is 3 residues too short to cover the CDR3 end, so that end is filled in from the germline J gene. The chain couples TRBV7-2 to TRBJ2-5; D might be TRBD2 (6 bases). The CDR3 length is 12 residues. V lost 5 bases, J lost 7 bases, and 11 bases lay in between. Germline values: CDR1 SGHTA, CDR2 FQGNSA. The CDR3 loop reads CASSPMRGTQYF. CDR3 DNA, as far as it was read: TGTGCCAGCAGCCCCATGCGGGGGACC. Complete variable domain (other parts from reference TRBV7-2 and TRBJ2-5): GAGVSQSPSNKVTEKGKDVELRCDPISGHTALYWYRQSLGQGLEFLIYFQGNSAPDKSGLPSDRFSAERTGGSVSTLTIQRTQQEDSAVYLCASSPMRGTQYFGPGTRLLVL.

A note on this clone: The read falls 3 residues short of the CDR3 end, and the missing part is taken from the germline J gene. The chain uses TRBV11-3 and TRBJ1-1; 7 positions match TRBD1. CDR3 length equals 14 residues. After removal of 5 bases from V and 1 base from J, the junction contained 4 bases not matched to a gene. Germline CDR1 is SGHNT and CDR2 is YENEEA. The DNA read from the CDR3 is TGTGCCAGCAGCCTGACAGGGCCGAACACTGAA. Protein product: CASSLTGPNTE. The whole CDR3 region reads CASSLTGPNTEAFF.

For this clone: Read sequence stops 3 residues before the CDR3 end, and the germline J gene provides the missing end. The chain couples TRBV29-1 to TRBJ1-2; D is unclear. This CDR3 comprises 21 residues. In germline, CDR1 is SQVTM, CDR2 ANQGSEA. The CDR3 spells CSVFGLAGGRRRVSSYNEYTF. The sequenced CDR3 bases are TGCAGCGTTTTCGGGCTAGCGGGAGGCCGGCGAAGAGTTAGCTCCTACAATGAG. Variable domain in full (rest from reference TRBV29-1 and TRBJ1-2): SAVISQKPSRDICQRGTSLTIQCQVDSQVTMMFWYRQQPGQSLTLIATANQGSEATYESGFVIDKFPISRPNLTFSTLTVSNMSPEDSSIYLCSVFGLAGGRRRVSSYNEYTFGSGTRLTVV.